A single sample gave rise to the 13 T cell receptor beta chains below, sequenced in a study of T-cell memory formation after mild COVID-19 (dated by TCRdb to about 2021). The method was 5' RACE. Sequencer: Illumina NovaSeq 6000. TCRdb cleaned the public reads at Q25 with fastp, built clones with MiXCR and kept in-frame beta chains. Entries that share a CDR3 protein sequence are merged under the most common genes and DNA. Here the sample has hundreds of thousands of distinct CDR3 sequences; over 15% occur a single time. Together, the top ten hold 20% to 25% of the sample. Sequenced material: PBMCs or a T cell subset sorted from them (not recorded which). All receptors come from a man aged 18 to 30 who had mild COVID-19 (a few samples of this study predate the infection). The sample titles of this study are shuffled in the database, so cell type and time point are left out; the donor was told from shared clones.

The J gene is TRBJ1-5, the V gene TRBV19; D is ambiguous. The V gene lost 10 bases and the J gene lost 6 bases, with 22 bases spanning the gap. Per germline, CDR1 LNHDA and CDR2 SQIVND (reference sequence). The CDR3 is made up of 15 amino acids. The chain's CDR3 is CATKSEVQRSQPQHF. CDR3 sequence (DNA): TGTGCCACCAAATCGGAAGTCCAGAGGAGTCAGCCCCAGCATTTT.

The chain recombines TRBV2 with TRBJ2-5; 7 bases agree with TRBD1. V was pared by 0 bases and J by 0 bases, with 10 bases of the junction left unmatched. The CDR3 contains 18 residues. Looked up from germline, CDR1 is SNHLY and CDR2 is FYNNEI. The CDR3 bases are TGTGCCAGCAGTGAAGCGCTTTTGGGACAGCTATACCAAGAGACCCAGTACTTC. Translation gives CASSEALLGQLYQETQYF. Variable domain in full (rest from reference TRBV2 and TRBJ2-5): EPEVTQTPSHQVTQMGQEVILRCVPISNHLYFYWYRQILGQKVEFLVSFYNNEISEKSEIFDDQFSVERPDGSNFTLKIRSTKLEDSAMYFCASSEALLGQLYQETQYFGPGTRLLVL.

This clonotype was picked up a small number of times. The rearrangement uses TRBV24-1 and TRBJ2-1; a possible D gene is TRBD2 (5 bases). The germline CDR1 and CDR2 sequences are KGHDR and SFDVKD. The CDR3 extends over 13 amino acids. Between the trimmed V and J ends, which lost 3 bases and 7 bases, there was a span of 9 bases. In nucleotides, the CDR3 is TGTGCCACCAGTGATATAGGCGGGAATGAGCAGTTCTTC. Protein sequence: CATSDIGGNEQFF.

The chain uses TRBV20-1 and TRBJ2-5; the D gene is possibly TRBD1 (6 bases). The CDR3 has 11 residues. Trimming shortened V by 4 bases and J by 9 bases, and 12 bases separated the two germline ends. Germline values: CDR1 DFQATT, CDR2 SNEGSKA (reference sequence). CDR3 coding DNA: TGCAGTGCTAAGGCAGGGGTGCCCCAGTACTTC. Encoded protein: CSAKAGVPQYF.

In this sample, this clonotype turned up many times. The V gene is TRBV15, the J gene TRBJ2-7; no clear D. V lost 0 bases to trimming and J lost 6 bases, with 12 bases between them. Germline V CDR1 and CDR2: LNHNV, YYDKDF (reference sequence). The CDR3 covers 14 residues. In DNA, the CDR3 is TGTGCCACCAGCAGAGATTTTGATGGTTCCGAGCAGTACGTC. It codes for CATSRDFDGSEQYV.

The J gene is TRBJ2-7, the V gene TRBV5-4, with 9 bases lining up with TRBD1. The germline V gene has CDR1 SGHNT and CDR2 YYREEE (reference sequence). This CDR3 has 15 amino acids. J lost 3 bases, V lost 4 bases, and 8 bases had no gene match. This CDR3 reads CASSPTGQGDYEQYF. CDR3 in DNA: TGTGCCAGCAGCCCTACGGGACAGGGTGACTACGAGCAGTACTTC.

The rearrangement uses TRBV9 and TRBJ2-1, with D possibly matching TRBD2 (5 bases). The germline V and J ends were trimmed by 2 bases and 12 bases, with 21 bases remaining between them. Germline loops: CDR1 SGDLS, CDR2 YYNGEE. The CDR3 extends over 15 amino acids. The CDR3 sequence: CASSVGLAGFELQFF. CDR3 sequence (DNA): TGTGCCAGCAGCGTCGGGCTAGCCGGCTTCGAATTGCAGTTCTTC.

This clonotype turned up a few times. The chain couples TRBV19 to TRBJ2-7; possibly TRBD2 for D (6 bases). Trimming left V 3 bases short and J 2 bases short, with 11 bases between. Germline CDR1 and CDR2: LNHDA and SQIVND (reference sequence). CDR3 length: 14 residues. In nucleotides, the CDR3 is TGTGCCAGTAGTATCGGAGGGTTTCCCTACGAGCAGTACTTC. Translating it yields CASSIGGFPYEQYF.

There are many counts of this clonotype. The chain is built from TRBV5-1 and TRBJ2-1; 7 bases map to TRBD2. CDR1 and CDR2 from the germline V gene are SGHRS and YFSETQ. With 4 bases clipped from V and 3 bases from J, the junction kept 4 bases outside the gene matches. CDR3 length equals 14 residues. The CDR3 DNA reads TGCGCCAGCAGCCTGGGGGAGGGCTACAATGAGCAGTTCTTC. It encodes CASSLGEGYNEQFF. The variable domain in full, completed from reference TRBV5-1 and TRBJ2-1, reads KAGVTQTPRYLIKTRGQQVTLSCSPISGHRSVSWYQQTPGQGLQFLFEYFSETQRNKGNFPGRFSGRQFSNSRSEMNVSTLELGDSALYLCASSLGEGYNEQFFGPGTRLTVL.

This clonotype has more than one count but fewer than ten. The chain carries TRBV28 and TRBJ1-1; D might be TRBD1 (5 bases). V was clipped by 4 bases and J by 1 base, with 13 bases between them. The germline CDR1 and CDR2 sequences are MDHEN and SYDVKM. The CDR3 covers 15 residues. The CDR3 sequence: CASSSAGSGNTEAFF. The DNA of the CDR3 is TGTGCCAGCAGTTCTGCAGGGTCGGGGAACACTGAAGCTTTCTTT. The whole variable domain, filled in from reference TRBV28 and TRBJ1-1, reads DVKVTQSSRYLVKRTGEKVFLECVQDMDHENMFWYRQDPGLGLRLIYFSYDVKMKEKGDIPEGYSVSREKKERFSLILESASTNQTSMYLCASSSAGSGNTEAFFGQGTRLTVV.

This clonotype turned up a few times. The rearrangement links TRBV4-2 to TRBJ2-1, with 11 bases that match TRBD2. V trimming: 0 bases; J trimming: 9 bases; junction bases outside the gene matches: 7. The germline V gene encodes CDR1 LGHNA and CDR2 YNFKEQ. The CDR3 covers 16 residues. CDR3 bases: TGTGCCAGCAGCCAAGAGCCTAGCGGGGGGTATGGTGAGCAGTTCTTC. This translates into CASSQEPSGGYGEQFF.

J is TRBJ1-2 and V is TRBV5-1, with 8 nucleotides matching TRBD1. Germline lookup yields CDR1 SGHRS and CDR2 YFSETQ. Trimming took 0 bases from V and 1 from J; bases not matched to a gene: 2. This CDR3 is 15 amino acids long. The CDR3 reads CASSLGQGNNYGYTF. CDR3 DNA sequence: TGCGCCAGCAGCTTGGGACAGGGGAATAACTATGGCTACACCTTC.

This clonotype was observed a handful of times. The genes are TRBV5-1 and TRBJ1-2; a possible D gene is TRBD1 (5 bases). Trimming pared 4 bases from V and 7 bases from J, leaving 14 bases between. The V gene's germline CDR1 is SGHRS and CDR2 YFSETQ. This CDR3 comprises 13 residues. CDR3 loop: CASSPAGGTGYTF. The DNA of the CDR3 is TGCGCCAGCAGCCCCGCTGGGGGTACTGGCTACACCTTC.